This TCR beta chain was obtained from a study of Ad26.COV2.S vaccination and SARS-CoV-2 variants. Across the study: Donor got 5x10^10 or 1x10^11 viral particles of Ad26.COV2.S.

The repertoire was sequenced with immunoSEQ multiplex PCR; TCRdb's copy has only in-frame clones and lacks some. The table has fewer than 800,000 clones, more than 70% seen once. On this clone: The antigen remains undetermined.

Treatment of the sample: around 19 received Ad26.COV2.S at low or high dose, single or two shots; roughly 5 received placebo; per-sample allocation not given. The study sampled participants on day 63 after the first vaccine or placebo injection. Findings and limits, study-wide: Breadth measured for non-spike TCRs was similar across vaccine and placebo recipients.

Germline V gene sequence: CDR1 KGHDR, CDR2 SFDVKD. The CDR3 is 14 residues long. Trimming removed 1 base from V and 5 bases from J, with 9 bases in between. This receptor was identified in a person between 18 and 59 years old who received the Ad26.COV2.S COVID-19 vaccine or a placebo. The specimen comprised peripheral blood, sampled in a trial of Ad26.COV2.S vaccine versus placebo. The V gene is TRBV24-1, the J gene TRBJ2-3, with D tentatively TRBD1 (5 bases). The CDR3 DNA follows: TGTGCCACCAGTGATTTTCTTACAGGAGATACGCAGTATTTT. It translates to CATSDFLTGDTQYF.